This TCR beta chain came from a study of blood T cell repertoires in COVID-19. Study-level background: The analysed material was cDNA or gDNA that came from T cells, B-cell-depleted T cells, or PBMCs.

There are 16 residues in the CDR3. Germline lookup yields CDR1 MNHEY and CDR2 SMNVEV (reference sequence). V lost 5 bases, J lost 5 bases, and 9 bases stayed unmatched. Data came from immunoSEQ multiplex PCR; TCRdb stores just in-frame clones and leaves some out. The sample carries about 150,000 clones, more than 75% recorded once. The gene calls are TRBV27 and TRBJ2-3; TRBD2 agrees at 11 bases. This TCR was sampled from a woman aged 50 to 65 with acute or convalescent COVID-19. Sequencing was done on a sample of peripheral blood. This chain's CDR3 is CASSNSGGVYGDTQYF. DNA for the CDR3: TGTGCCAGCAGTAATAGCGGGGGGGTTTATGGAGATACGCAGTATTTT.